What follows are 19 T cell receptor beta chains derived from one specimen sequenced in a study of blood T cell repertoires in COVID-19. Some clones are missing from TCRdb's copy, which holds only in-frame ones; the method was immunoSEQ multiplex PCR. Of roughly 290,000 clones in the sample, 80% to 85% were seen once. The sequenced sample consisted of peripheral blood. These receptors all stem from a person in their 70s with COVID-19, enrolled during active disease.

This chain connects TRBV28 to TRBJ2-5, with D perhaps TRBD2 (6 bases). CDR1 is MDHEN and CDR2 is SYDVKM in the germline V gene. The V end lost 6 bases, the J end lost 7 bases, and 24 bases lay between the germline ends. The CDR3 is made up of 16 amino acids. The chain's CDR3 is CASRATGGVVGGTQYF. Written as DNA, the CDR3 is TGTGCCAGCAGAGCCACAGGCGGGGTGGTTGGAGGGACCCAGTACTTC.

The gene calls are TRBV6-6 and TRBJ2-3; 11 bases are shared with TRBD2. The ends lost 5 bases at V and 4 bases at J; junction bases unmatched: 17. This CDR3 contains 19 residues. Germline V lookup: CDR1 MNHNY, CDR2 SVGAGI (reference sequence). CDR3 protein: CASSPFSGRASPNSDTQYF. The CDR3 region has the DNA TGTGCCAGCAGTCCCTTTAGCGGGAGGGCCTCCCCTAATTCAGATACGCAGTATTTT.

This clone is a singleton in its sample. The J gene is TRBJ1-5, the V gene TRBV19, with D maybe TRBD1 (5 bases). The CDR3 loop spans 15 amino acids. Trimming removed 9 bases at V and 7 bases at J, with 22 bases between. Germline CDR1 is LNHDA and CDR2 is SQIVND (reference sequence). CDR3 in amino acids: CASWGGVLGPQPQHF. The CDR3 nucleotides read TGTGCCAGCTGGGGCGGGGTATTAGGACCCCAGCCCCAGCATTTT.

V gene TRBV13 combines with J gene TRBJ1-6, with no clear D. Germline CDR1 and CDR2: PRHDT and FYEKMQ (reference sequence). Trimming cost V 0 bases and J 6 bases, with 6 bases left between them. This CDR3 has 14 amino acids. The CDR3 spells CASSLGHTNSPLHF. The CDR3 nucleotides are TGTGCCAGCAGCTTAGGACATACTAATTCACCCCTCCACTTT.

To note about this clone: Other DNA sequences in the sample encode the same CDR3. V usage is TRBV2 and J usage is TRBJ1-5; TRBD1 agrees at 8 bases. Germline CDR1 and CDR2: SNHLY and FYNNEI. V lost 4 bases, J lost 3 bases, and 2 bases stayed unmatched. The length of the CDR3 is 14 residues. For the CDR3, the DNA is TGTGCCAGCAGTGGGACAGGGAACAATCAGCCCCAGCATTTT. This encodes CASSGTGNNQPQHF.

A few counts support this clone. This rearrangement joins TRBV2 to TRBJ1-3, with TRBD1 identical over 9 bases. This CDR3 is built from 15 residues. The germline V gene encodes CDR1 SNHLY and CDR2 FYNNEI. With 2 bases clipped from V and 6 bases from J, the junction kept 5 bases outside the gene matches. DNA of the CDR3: TGTGCCAGCAGTGAATTAACAGGGGGCAAAAACACCATATATTTT. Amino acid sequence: CASSELTGGKNTIYF.

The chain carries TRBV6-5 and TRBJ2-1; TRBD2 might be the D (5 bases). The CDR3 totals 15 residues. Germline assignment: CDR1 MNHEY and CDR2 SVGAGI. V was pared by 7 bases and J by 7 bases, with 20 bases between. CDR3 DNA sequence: TGTGCCAGCACCACCCGACGGGGAGTGGGGAATGAGCAGTTCTTC. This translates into CASTTRRGVGNEQFF.

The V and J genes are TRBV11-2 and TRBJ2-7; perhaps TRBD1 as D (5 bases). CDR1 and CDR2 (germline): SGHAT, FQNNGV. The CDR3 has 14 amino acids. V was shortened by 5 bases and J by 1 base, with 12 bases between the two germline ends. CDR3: CASSGDRVSYEQYF. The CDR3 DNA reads TGTGCCAGCAGCGGAGACAGAGTGTCCTACGAGCAGTACTTC.

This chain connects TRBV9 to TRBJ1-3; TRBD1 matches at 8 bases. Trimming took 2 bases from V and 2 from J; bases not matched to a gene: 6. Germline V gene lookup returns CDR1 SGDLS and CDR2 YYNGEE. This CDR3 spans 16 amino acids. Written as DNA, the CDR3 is TGTGCCAGCAGCGTCGAGGACAGGGACCCTGGAAACACCATATATTTT. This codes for CASSVEDRDPGNTIYF. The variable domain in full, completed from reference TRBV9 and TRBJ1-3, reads DSGVTQTPKHLITATGQRVTLRCSPRSGDLSVYWYQQSLDQGLQFLIQYYNGEERAKGNILERFSAQQFPDLHSELNLSSLELGDSALYFCASSVEDRDPGNTIYFGEGSWLTVV.

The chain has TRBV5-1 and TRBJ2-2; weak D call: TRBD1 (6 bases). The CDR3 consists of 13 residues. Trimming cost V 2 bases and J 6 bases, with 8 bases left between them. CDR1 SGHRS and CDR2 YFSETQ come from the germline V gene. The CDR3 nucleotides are TGCGCCAGCAGCTTCAGGGGTGCCGGGGAGCTGTTTTTT. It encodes CASSFRGAGELFF.

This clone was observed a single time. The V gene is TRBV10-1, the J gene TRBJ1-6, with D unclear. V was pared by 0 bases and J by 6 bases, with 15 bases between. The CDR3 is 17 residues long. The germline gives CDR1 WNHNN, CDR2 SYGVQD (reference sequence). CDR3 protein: CASSESRRWARNSPLHF. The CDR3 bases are TGCGCCAGCAGTGAGTCGAGAAGATGGGCCCGTAATTCACCCCTCCACTTT.

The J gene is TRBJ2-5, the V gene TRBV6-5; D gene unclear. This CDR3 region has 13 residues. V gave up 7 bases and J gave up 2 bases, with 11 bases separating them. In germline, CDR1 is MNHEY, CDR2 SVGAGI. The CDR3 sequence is CASNRGSQETQYF. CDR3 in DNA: TGTGCCAGCAATCGAGGATCTCAAGAGACCCAGTACTTC.

CDR3 nucleotide sequence: TGCGCCAGCAGCTTCGGGCAGGGCTCTGGGGAGCAGTACTTC. Its protein is CASSFGQGSGEQYF. The gene calls are TRBV5-1 and TRBJ2-7; the D gene is possibly TRBD1 (5 bases). With 2 bases removed from V and 7 bases from J, the gap between germline ends came to 16 bases. The CDR3 spans 14 residues. Germline CDR1 reads SGHRS; CDR2 reads YFSETQ. The variable domain in full, with the rest retrieved from reference TRBV5-1 and TRBJ2-7, is KAGVTQTPRYLIKTRGQQVTLSCSPISGHRSVSWYQQTPGQGLQFLFEYFSETQRNKGNFPGRFSGRQFSNSRSEMNVSTLELGDSALYLCASSFGQGSGEQYFGPGTRLTVT.

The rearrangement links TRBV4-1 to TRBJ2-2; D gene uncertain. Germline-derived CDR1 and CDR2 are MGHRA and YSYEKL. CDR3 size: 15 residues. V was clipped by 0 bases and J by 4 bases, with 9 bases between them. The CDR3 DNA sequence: TGCGCCAGCAGCCAAGAGAGCCCACCCACCGGGGAGCTGTTTTTT. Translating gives CASSQESPPTGELFF.

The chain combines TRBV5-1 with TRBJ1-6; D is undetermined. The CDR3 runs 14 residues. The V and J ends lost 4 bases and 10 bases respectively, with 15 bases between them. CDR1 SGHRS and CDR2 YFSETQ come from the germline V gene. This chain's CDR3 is CASSPEGGQSPLHF. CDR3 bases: TGCGCCAGCAGCCCCGAAGGCGGGCAATCACCCCTCCACTTT. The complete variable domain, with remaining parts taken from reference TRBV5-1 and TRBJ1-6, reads KAGVTQTPRYLIKTRGQQVTLSCSPISGHRSVSWYQQTPGQGLQFLFEYFSETQRNKGNFPGRFSGRQFSNSRSEMNVSTLELGDSALYLCASSPEGGQSPLHFGNGTRLTVT.

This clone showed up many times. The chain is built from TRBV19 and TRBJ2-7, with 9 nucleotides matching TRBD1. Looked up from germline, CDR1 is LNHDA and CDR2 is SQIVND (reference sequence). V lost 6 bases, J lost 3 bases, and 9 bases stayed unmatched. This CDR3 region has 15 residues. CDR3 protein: CASSLAGTGYYEQYF. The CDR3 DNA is TGTGCCAGTAGCCTGGCCGGGACAGGGTACTACGAGCAGTACTTC.

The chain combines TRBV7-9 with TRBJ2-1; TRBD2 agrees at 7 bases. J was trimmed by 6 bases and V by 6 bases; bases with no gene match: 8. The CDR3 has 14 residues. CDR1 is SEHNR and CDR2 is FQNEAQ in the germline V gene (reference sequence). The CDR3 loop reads CASSLAVGINEQFF. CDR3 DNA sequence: TGTGCCAGCAGTCTAGCGGTGGGCATCAATGAGCAGTTCTTC.

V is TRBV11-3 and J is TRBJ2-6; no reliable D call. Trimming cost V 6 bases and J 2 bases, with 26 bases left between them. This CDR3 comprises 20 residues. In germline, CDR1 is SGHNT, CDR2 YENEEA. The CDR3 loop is CASSPGWLLGLGTGANVLTF. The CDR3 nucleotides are TGTGCCAGCAGTCCTGGGTGGCTCCTCGGGTTAGGTACTGGGGCCAACGTCCTGACTTTC.

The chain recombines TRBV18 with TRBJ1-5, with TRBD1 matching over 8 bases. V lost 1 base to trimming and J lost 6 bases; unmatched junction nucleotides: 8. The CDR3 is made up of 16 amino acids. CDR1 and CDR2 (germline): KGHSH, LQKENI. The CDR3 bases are TGTGCCAGCTCACCACGCTCTGGGACAGGTATTCAGCCCCAGCATTTT. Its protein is CASSPRSGTGIQPQHF.